The T cell receptor (beta chain) under discussion was sequenced for a study of CD8+ T cells in alopecia areata. Study in general: The study gave treated patients oral tofacitinib at 5 to 10 mg twice daily.

The sample's treatment: oral pan-JAK inhibitor, 5-10 mg twice daily. CDR3 size: 16 residues. With 6 bases removed from V and 4 bases from J, the gap between germline ends came to 16 bases. Germline CDR1 and CDR2: PRHDT and FYEKMQ (reference sequence). cDNA serving as the sequencing template came from extracted, reverse transcribed RNA. Here immunoSEQ multiplex PCR was the method, and the copy in TCRdb shows in-frame clones only, minus some. The table has 150,000 or so clones, 45% to 60% seen once; the top ten hold 15% to 20%. The specimen comprised CD8+ T cells sorted from blood, sampled at week 4, from a patient treated with tofacitinib. The TCR originated in a human donor with alopecia areata. V is TRBV13 and J is TRBJ2-6; D is perhaps TRBD2 (5 bases). Here the CDR3 reads CASSSTRGSGANVLTF. The CDR3 nucleotides are TGTGCCAGCAGTTCCACCCGGGGTTCAGGGGCCAACGTCCTGACTTTC.